The 3 T cell receptor beta chains in this list originate from one sample, sequenced in a study of blood T cell repertoires in COVID-19. The method was immunoSEQ multiplex PCR; TCRdb's version includes in-frame clones alone and lacks a portion of them. The sample holds about 240,000 clones, 82% seen once. Sequenced material: peripheral blood. These receptors were collected from a woman in her sixties with active or convalescent COVID-19.

In its sample, this clone was seen once. The chain joins TRBV19 to TRBJ1-4, with TRBD1 identical over 8 bases. V was clipped by 6 bases and J by 8 bases; unmatched bases: 5. The CDR3 covers 13 residues. Germline V lookup: CDR1 LNHDA, CDR2 SQIVND (reference sequence). In DNA form, the CDR3 reads TGTGCCAGTAGCGGACAGGGAGGCGAAAAACTGTTTTTT. Its protein is CASSGQGGEKLFF.

This chain joins TRBV3-1 (or the pseudogene TRBV3-2) and TRBJ2-3; D not certain. V was pared by 0 bases and J by 1 base, with 11 bases between. CDR1 is LGHDT and CDR2 is YNNKEL in the germline V gene (reference sequence). This CDR3 spans 16 amino acids. This CDR3 reads CASSQDLSIGTDTQYF. CDR3 in DNA: TGTGCCAGCAGCCAAGATCTGAGCATTGGCACAGATACGCAGTATTTT.

This chain connects TRBV18 to TRBJ1-5; tentative D call: TRBD1 (6 bases). The CDR3 totals 17 residues. Trimming removed 3 bases from V and 7 bases from J, with 22 bases in between. Germline CDR1 and CDR2: KGHSH and LQKENI. DNA for the CDR3: TGTGCCAGCTCACCCTCCGGGCAGGGGTTAAGGAACCAGCCCCAGCATTTT. It yields the protein CASSPSGQGLRNQPQHF.